The rows below give T cell receptor beta chains drawn from one sample of a study of blood T cells in healthy people across ages. TCRdb redid the calling of the 5' RACE reads with MiXCR, one entry per CDR3 protein. The sample includes more than 1,000,000 distinct CDR3 sequences, approximately 26% of them seen just once. The same specimen was also included in a second study, on T cells of mothers and their children.

Sequencing used blood. These receptors came from a girl aged 2 to 10 in good health. CDR3s include the opening cysteine and the closing phenylalanine or tryptophan.

j_call v_call cdr3_aa
TRBJ2-2 TRBV20-1 CSASGATGELFF
TRBJ1-4 TRBV29-1 CSVELTGANEKLFF
TRBJ2-1 TRBV12-3/TRBV12-4 CASSFIGGDEQFF
TRBJ2-2 TRBV7-8 CATVTVTTGELFF
TRBJ2-4 TRBV11-3 CASSLVGETFAIQYF
TRBJ1-2 TRBV6-6 CASSYGRDMDGYTF
TRBJ1-1 TRBV5-5 CASRQQGAERNTEAFF
TRBJ2-1 TRBV7-8 CASSLVGPFNEQFF
TRBJ2-6 TRBV3-1 CASSQGPGSGANVLTF
TRBJ1-6 TRBV9 CASSPHPGSYNSPLHF
TRBJ2-1 TRBV6-2/TRBV6-3 CASSDDRGEQFF
TRBJ1-2 TRBV5-5 CASSSIGGYTF
. TRBV11-3 CASSFSRSDEQYF